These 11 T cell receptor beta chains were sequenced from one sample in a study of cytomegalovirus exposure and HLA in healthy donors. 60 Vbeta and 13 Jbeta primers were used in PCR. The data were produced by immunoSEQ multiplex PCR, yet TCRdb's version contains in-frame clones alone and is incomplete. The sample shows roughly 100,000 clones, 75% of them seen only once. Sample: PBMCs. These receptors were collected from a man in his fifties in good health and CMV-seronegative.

The CDR3 sequence is CASSVDRNAETQYF. In DNA, the CDR3 is TGCGCCAGCAGCGTGGACAGGAACGCGGAGACCCAGTACTTC. The J gene is TRBJ2-5, the V gene TRBV5-1; 7 bases are shared with TRBD1. Germline loops: CDR1 SGHRS, CDR2 YFSETQ. The V and J ends lost 4 bases and 5 bases, in that order; junction bases with no gene match: 8. The CDR3 is 14 residues long.

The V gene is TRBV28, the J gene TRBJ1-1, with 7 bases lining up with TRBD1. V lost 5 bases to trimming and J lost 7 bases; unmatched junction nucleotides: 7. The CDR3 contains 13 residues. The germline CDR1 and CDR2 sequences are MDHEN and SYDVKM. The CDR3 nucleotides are TGTGCCAGCAGTCTAGGGGGCGCGAGTGAAGCTTTCTTT. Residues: CASSLGGASEAFF.

The CDR3 nucleotides read TGTGCCAGCAATCCAGACTCAATTGGAAACACCATATATTTT. Its protein product is CASNPDSIGNTIYF. V and J are TRBV2 and TRBJ1-3; D gene uncertain. This CDR3 has 14 residues. V gave up 7 bases and J gave up 3 bases, with 13 bases separating them. CDR1 SNHLY and CDR2 FYNNEI come from the germline V gene.

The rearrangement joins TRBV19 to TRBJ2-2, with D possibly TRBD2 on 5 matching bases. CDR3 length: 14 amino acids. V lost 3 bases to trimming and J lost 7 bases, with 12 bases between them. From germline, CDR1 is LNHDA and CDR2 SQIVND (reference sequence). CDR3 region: CASSMSRGGGELFF. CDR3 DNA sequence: TGTGCCAGTAGTATGTCACGGGGTGGCGGGGAGCTGTTTTTT.

As DNA, the CDR3 is TGTGCCAGCAGTCCTACGGGACAGGGCAATTCACCCCTCCACTTT. It is translated as CASSPTGQGNSPLHF. The rearrangement joins TRBV28 to TRBJ1-6; 9 bases align to TRBD1. Germline assignment: CDR1 MDHEN and CDR2 SYDVKM. This CDR3 region has 15 residues. The trim removed 5 bases at V and 7 bases at J, leaving 6 bases unmatched.

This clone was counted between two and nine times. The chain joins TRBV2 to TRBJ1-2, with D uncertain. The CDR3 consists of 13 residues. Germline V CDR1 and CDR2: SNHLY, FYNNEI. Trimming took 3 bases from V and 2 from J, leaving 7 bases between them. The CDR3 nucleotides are TGTGCCAGCAGTGAGGAGGGAAACTATGGCTACACCTTC. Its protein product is CASSEEGNYGYTF.

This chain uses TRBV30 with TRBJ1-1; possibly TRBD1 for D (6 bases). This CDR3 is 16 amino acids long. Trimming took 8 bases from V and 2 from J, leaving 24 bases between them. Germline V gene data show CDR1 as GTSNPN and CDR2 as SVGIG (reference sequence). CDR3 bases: TGTGCCCGTTCGGCAGGGGCCTCCGTCATAAACACTGAAGCTTTCTTT. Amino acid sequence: CARSAGASVINTEAFF.

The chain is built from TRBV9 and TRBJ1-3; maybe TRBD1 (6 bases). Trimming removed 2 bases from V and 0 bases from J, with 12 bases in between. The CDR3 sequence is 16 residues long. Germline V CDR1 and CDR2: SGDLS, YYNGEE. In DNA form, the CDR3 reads TGTGCCAGCAGCGTCCGGGGGGCCAACTCTGGAAACACCATATATTTT. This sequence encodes CASSVRGANSGNTIYF.

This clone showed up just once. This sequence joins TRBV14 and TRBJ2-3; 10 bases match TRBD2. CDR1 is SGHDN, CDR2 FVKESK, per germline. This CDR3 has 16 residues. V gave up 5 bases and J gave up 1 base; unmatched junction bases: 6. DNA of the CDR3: TGTGCCAGCAGCGAGAGCGGGGGGGCTGGCACAGATACGCAGTATTTT. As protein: CASSESGGAGTDTQYF.

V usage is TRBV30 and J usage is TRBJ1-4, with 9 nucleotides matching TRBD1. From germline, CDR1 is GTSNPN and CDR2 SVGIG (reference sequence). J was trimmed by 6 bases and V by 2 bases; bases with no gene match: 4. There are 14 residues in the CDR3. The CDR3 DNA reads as TGTGCCTGGAGTCGGGACAGGGCGGATGAAAAACTGTTTTTT. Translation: CAWSRDRADEKLFF. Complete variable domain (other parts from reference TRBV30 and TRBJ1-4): SQTIHQWPATLVQPVGSPLSLECTVEGTSNPNLYWYRQAAGRGLQLLFYSVGIGQISSEVPQNLSASRPQDRQFILSSKKLLLSDSGFYLCAWSRDRADEKLFFGSGTQLSVL.

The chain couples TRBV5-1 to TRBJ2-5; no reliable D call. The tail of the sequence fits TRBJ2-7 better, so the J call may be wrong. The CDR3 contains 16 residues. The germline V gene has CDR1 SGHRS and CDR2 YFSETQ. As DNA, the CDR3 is TGCGCCAGCAGCTTGGGTTTCAGCGAGGCGTCCTACGAGCAGTACTTC. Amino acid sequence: CASSLGFSEASYEQYF.